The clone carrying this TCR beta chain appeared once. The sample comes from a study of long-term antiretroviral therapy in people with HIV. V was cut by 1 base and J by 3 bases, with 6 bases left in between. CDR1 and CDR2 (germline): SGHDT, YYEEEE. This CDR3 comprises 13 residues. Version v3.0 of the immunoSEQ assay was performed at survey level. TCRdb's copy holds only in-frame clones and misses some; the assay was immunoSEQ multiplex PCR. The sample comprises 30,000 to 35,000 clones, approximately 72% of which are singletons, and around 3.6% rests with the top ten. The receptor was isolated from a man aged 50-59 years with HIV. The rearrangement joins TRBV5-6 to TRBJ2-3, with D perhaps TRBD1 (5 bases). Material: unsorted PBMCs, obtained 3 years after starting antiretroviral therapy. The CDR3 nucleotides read TGTGCCAGCAGCTTGAAGGGGACAGATACGCAGTATTTT. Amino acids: CASSLKGTDTQYF. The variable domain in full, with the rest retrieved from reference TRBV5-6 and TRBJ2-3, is DAGVTQSPTHLIKTRGQQVTLRCSPKSGHDTVSWYQQALGQGPQFIFQYYEEEERQRGNFPDRFSGHQFPNYSSELNVNALLLGDSALYLCASSLKGTDTQYFGPGTRLTVL.